What follows are 23 T cell receptor delta chains derived from one specimen sequenced in a study of delta chains in infants with herpesvirus infections (dated by TCRdb to the early 2020s). Libraries were prepared through RT-PCR. Sequencing was performed on an Illumina MiSeq. To generate TCR cDNA, PBMC RNA underwent reverse transcription with SuperScript II using gamma-chain- and delta-chain-specific primers. TCRdb called clones from the public reads with CATT, and repeated DNA sequences were later combined into one row. Counted in this sample were roughly 290 delta-chain clones; roughly 60% of them appeared once. Approximately 98% of the sample is held by the ten biggest clonotypes. Here the sequenced sample was peripheral blood, taken at time point 1 of longitudinal follow-up. These receptor sequences come from a human donor who was a Ugandan infant, either HIV-exposed or HIV-unexposed (not recorded which).

For this clone: This likely stems from a read error, as it lies one base from a far larger clone. The same CDR3 arises from other DNA sequences in this sample as well. This chain links TRDV1 with TRDJ1; TRDD2 is a possible D gene (5 bases). The V gene's germline CDR1 is TSWWSYY and CDR2 QGS. This CDR3 is 18 amino acids long. V lost 6 bases to trimming and J lost 0 bases, with 23 bases between them. CDR3 amino acids: CALGDGNSLRRDTDKLIF. The CDR3 nucleotides are TGTGCTCTTGGAGATGGGAATTCCTTGCGGAGGGACACCGATAAACTCATCTTT.

In this sample, this clone turned up a few times. The protein recorded in TCRdb matches a much larger clone and deviates from this DNA's translation at residue 21, suggesting a read error; the protein here is obtained by translating the DNA. J is TRDJ1 and V is TRAV38-2/DV8; 8 bases align to TRDD3. Germline-derived CDR1 and CDR2 are TSESDYY and QEAYKQQN. The CDR3 sequence is 22 residues long. The CDR3 sequence: CAYRRRPKVLSYWGVNTDKLTF. CDR3 DNA sequence: TGTGCTTATAGAAGGCGTCCTAAGGTTTTATCGTACTGGGGGGTTAACACCGATAAACTCACCTTT.

Turning to this clone: A far larger clone is one nucleotide away, so this likely arose from a read error. The chain combines TRDV1 with TRDJ1; 7 positions match TRDD3. With 2 bases clipped from V and 4 bases from J, the junction kept 25 bases outside the gene matches. The CDR3 sequence is 21 residues long. Germline CDR1 TSWWSYY, CDR2 QGS. The CDR3, as DNA: TGTGCTCTTGGGGAAGTAAGTAGATGGGCCTACGGGATACACGGAGGCGATAAACTCATCTTT. Translated: CALGEVSRWAYGIHGGDKLIF.

Turning to this clone: With only one base between it and a far larger clone, this is likely a read error. The sample holds other DNA sequences that translate to the same CDR3. V is TRDV1 and J is TRDJ1; unclear D gene. Germline assignment: CDR1 TSWWSYY and CDR2 QGS. The CDR3 extends over 16 amino acids. The CDR3 DNA sequence: TGTGCTCTTGGGGAACAGTATTACCGGGACACAGATAAACTCATCTTT. Translating it yields CALGEQYYRDTDKLIF.

Concerning this clone itself: The protein TCRdb gives is from a much larger clone and does not agree with this DNA's translation at residue 4, likely a read error; the protein shown here comes from the DNA. The chain carries TRAV38-2/DV8 and TRDJ1; 8 nucleotides match TRDD3. This CDR3 is 22 amino acids long. The germline V gene has CDR1 TSESDYY and CDR2 QEAYKQQN. The V segment lost 7 bases and the J segment 0 bases; nucleotides outside the gene matches: 29. The CDR3 nucleotides are TGTGCTTATGGAAGGCGTCCTAAGGTTTTATCGTACTGGGGGGTTAACACCGATAAACTCATCTTT. This encodes CAYGRRPKVLSYWGVNTDKLIF.

Notes on this clone: A far bigger clonotype differs at one base, so this is likely a read error. Other DNA sequences in the same sample also yield this CDR3. The chain employs TRDV1 and TRDJ1; tentatively, D is TRDD3 (5 bases). The germline CDR1 and CDR2 sequences are TSWWSYY and QGS. This CDR3 comprises 16 residues. In nucleotides, the CDR3 is TGTGCTCTAGGGGAACAGTATTACCGGGACACCGATAAACTCATCTTT. Translating gives CALGEQYYRDTDKLIF.

Regarding this clone: A far larger clone is one base from this, pointing to a likely read error. Different DNA sequences within this sample yield the same CDR3. The chain couples TRDV1 to TRDJ1; D not certain. Germline loops: CDR1 TSWWSYY, CDR2 QGS. The CDR3 covers 16 residues. Deletions cut 1 base from V and 0 bases from J, with 12 bases between. Here the CDR3 DNA reads TGTGCTCTTGGGGAACAATATTACCGGGACACCGATAAACTCATCTTT. Translated: CALGEQYYRDTDKLIF.

This clone was picked up one time. TCRdb pairs this DNA with a much larger clone's protein that differs at residue 13, likely a read error; the protein shown was translated from the DNA. As DNA, the CDR3 is TGTGCAGCAAGCGCTAGGGCTACTGGGGGATATTCGGTCGATAAACTCATCTTT. This sequence encodes CAASARATGGYSVDKLIF. The J gene is TRDJ1, the V gene TRAV29/DV5; 11 bases align to TRDD3. Germline V lookup: CDR1 NSMFDY, CDR2 ISSIKDK. The CDR3 totals 18 residues. With V trimmed by 0 bases and J by 4 bases, 14 bases remained unmatched.

A word on this clone: It is likely a read error: a sequence one base away is far more abundant. V and J are TRDV1 and TRDJ1; TRDD2 is a possible D gene (5 bases). Germline lookup yields CDR1 TSWWSYY and CDR2 QGS. The CDR3 is 18 amino acids. V was shortened by 3 bases and J by 3 bases, with 23 bases between the two germline ends. Here the CDR3 reads CALGDGNSLRRDADKLIF. CDR3 DNA: TGTGCTCTTGGGGATGGGAATTCCTTGCGGAGGGACGCCGATAAACTCATCTTT.

With respect to this clone: A far bigger clonotype differs at one base, so this is likely a read error. CDR3 residues: CALGAAFASILGDTLKESRTDKPIF. CDR3 nucleotides: TGTGCTCTTGGGGCCGCCTTCGCTTCGATACTGGGGGATACTCTGAAGGAGTCTAGGACCGATAAACCCATCTTT. J is TRDJ1 and V is TRDV1, with 12 bases identical to TRDD3. The germline gives CDR1 TSWWSYY, CDR2 QGS. The CDR3 length is 25 residues.

Regarding this clone: TCRdb has a much larger clone's protein, which differs at residue 13 from the translation of this DNA, likely because of a read error; what is shown is the protein translated from the DNA. The chain is built from TRAV38-2/DV8 and TRDJ1; D is perhaps TRDD2 or TRDD3 (5 bases each). This CDR3 has 22 residues. V was trimmed by 5 bases and J by 0 bases, leaving 35 bases between them. Germline loops: CDR1 TSESDYY, CDR2 QEAYKQQN. The CDR3 region has the DNA TGTGCTTATAGAAGGCGTCCTAAGGTTTTATCGTACGGGGGGGTTAACACCGATAAACTCATCTTT. This gives the protein CAYRRRPKVLSYGGVNTDKLIF.

Of note for this clone: The amino acid sequence in TCRdb belongs to a much larger clone and departs from this DNA's translation at residue 9, likely a sequencing read error; the sequence shown is translated from the DNA. This sequence joins TRDV1 and TRDJ1, with no clear D. CDR3 length: 16 amino acids. Deletions cut 1 base from V and 0 bases from J, with 12 bases between. The V gene's germline CDR1 is TSWWSYY and CDR2 QGS. As DNA, the CDR3 is TGTGCTCTTGGGGAACAGTATTACCTGGACACCGATAAACTCATCTTT. It yields the protein CALGEQYYLDTDKLIF.

In regard to this clone: This likely came from a read error, as a far larger clone is one base away. The chain links TRDV1 to TRDJ1, with 7 bases fitting TRDD3. The CDR3 covers 25 residues. V shed 4 bases, J shed 2 bases, and the junction held 37 bases outside the gene matches. Germline assignment: CDR1 TSWWSYY and CDR2 QGS. The CDR3 nucleotides are TGTGCTCTTGGGGCCGCCTTCGCTTCGATACTGGGGTATACTCTGAAGGAGTCTAGGACCGATAAACTCATCTTT. Its protein is CALGAAFASILGYTLKESRTDKLIF.

Details on this clone: A read error is likely here: a far larger clone is one base away. The sample carries other DNA sequences with the same CDR3. The rearrangement links TRDV1 to TRDJ1; 9 bases match TRDD3. The germline gives CDR1 TSWWSYY, CDR2 QGS. V lost 1 base, J lost 0 bases, and 36 bases stayed unmatched. The CDR3 consists of 27 residues. CDR3 coding DNA: TGTGCTCTTGGGGAACGGGTAAACTGGCGTGGGCCTACCTCTTTCTGGGGGATTCGGAAGTACACCGATAAACTCATCTTT. It specifies CALGERVNWRGPTSFWGIRKYTDKLIF.

Details on this clone: The protein held in TCRdb is that of a much larger clone and does not match this DNA's translation at residue 12, likely because of a read error; the protein shown is translated from the DNA. V gene TRAV38-2/DV8 combines with J gene TRDJ1; 7 bases line up with TRDD3. The CDR3 spans 22 residues. Trimming removed 5 bases from V and 0 bases from J; junction bases left unmatched: 28. Germline lookup yields CDR1 TSESDYY and CDR2 QEAYKQQN. The CDR3 DNA reads TGTGCTTATAGAAGGCGTCCTAAGGTTTTATCGTCCTGGGGGGTTAACACCGATAAACTCATCTTT. This encodes CAYRRRPKVLSSWGVNTDKLIF.

With respect to this clone: TCRdb attributes to this sequence the protein of a much larger clone, which differs from the DNA translation at residue 15; a read error is likely, and the protein displayed is translated from the DNA. V is TRAV38-2/DV8 and J is TRDJ1; 8 positions match TRDD3. Germline lookup yields CDR1 TSESDYY and CDR2 QEAYKQQN. The CDR3 runs to 22 residues. V gave up 5 bases and J gave up 0 bases; unmatched junction bases: 27. The DNA for the CDR3 is TGTGCTTATAGAAGGCGTCCTAAGGTTTTATCGTACTGGGGGGGTAACACCGATAAACTCATCTTT. It specifies CAYRRRPKVLSYWGGNTDKLIF.

About this clone: This probably arose from a read error, given a far larger clone one base away. Other nucleotide sequences in the sample specify the same CDR3. The CDR3 DNA reads as TGTGCAGCAAGTGCTAGGGCTACTGGGGGATATTCGGCCGATAAACTCATCTTT. Its translation is CAASARATGGYSADKLIF. The rearrangement joins TRAV29/DV5 to TRDJ1, with 11 bases matching TRDD3. The V and J ends lost 2 bases and 3 bases, in that order; junction bases with no gene match: 15. CDR3 length equals 18 residues. Looked up from germline, CDR1 is NSMFDY and CDR2 is ISSIKDK.

As to this clone: The protein recorded in TCRdb matches a much larger clone and deviates from this DNA's translation at residue 21, suggesting a read error; the protein here is obtained by translating the DNA. V and J are TRAV38-2/DV8 and TRDJ2, with TRDD3 matching over 8 bases. Germline V gene sequence: CDR1 TSESDYY, CDR2 QEAYKQQN. The CDR3 covers 22 residues. V gave up 5 bases and J gave up 12 bases; unmatched junction bases: 36. For the CDR3, the DNA is TGTGCTTATAGAAGGCGTCCTAAGGTTTTATCGTACTGGGGGGTTAACACCGATAAACTCTTCTTT. Its protein product is CAYRRRPKVLSYWGVNTDKLFF. The full variable domain, with the rest looked up from reference TRAV38-2/DV8 and TRDJ2, is AQTVTQSQPEMSVQEAETVTLSCTYDTSESDYYLFWYKQPPSRQMILVIRQEAYKQQNATENRFSVNFQKAAKSFSLKISDSQLGDAAMYFCAYRRRPKVLSYWGVNTDKLFFGKGTQLIVEP.

For this clone: The mismatch at residue 3 between this DNA's translation and the TCRdb protein of a much larger clone likely reflects a read error; the protein shown is translated from the DNA. V and J are TRDV1 and TRDJ1; maybe TRDD3 (5 bases). This CDR3 has 16 residues. CDR1 and CDR2 (germline): TSWWSYY, QGS. CDR3 residues: CARGEQYYRDTDKLIF. The CDR3 DNA reads TGTGCTCGTGGGGAACAGTATTACCGGGACACCGATAAACTCATCTTT.

About this clone: A far larger clone is just one base off, so this is likely a read error. Different DNA sequences within this sample yield the same CDR3. The chain recombines TRDV1 with TRDJ1, with 12 bases identical to TRDD3. CDR1 and CDR2 from the germline V gene are TSWWSYY and QGS. V was pared by 1 base and J by 2 bases, with 35 bases of the junction left unmatched. The CDR3 runs to 27 residues. Here the CDR3 DNA reads TGTGCTCTTGGGGAACGGGTAAACTGGCGTGGGCCTACCTCTTTCTGGGGGATACGGAAGTATACCGATAAACTCATCTTT. It yields the protein CALGERVNWRGPTSFWGIRKYTDKLIF.

As regards this clone: TCRdb records a much larger clone's protein for this DNA, with a difference at residue 6 that likely arises from a read error; the protein given is the translation of the DNA. This rearrangement joins TRDV1 to TRDJ1, with 11 bases lining up with TRDD3. Germline V lookup: CDR1 TSWWSYY, CDR2 QGS. With V trimmed by 4 bases and J by 0 bases, 28 bases remained unmatched. The CDR3 covers 24 residues. The CDR3 spells CALGGRRTYGPLWGIRWDTDKLIF. The DNA for the CDR3 is TGTGCTCTTGGGGGCCGTAGAACCTACGGTCCCCTTTGGGGGATACGCTGGGACACCGATAAACTCATCTTT.

For this clone: A far more abundant clone sits one base away, making this likely a read error. The V and J genes are TRAV38-2/DV8 and TRDJ1, with 8 bases matching TRDD3. Per the germline V gene, CDR1 is TSESDYY and CDR2 is QEAYKQQN. V was clipped by 5 bases and J by 0 bases; unmatched bases: 27. This CDR3 has 22 residues. CDR3 nucleotides: TGTGCTTATAGATGGCGTCCTAAGGTTTTATCGTACTGGGGGGTTAACACCGATAAACTCATCTTT. As protein: CAYRWRPKVLSYWGVNTDKLIF.

The rearrangement links TRDV1 to TRDJ1, with 13 nucleotides matching TRDD3. V shed 4 bases, J shed 2 bases, and the junction held 19 bases outside the gene matches. This CDR3 region has 21 residues. Germline V lookup: CDR1 TSWWSYY, CDR2 QGS. CDR3 in amino acids: CALGGPTINRQLGDTTDKLIF. DNA for the CDR3: TGTGCTCTTGGGGGGCCTACTATCAACCGCCAACTGGGGGATACGACCGATAAACTCATCTTT.